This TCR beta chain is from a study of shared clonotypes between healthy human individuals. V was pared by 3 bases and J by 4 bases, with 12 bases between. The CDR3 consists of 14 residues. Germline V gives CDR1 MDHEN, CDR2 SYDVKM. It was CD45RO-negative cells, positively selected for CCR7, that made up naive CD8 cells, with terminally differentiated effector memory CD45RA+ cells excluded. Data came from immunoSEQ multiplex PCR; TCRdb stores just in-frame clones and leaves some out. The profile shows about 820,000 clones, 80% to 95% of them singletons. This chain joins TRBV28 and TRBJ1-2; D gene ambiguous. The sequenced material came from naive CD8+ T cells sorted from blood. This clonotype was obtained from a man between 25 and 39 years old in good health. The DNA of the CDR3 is TGTGCCAGCAGTTTTCGTACAGCTGCCTATGGCTACACCTTC. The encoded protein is CASSFRTAAYGYTF.